Listed below are T cell receptor beta chains from one sample, sequenced in a study of CD8 T cells in Susac syndrome. TCRdb re-derived calls from the immunoSEQ multiplex PCR reads in MiXCR, one entry per CDR3 protein. Of 90,000 to 150,000 distinct CDR3 sequences listed, 80% to 95% were seen once; the top ten hold 0.13% to 0.15%. Specimen: CD4+ T cells from PBMCs. The receptors were sampled from a human donor in good health. Both conserved end residues are trimmed from each CDR3.

v_gene	j_gene	CDR3aa
TRBV7-3	TRBJ2-3	ASSSGLAGALDTQY
TRBV20-1	TRBJ1-2	SAARGGDGYT
TRBV7-2	TRBJ1-2	ASSPLGALNYGYT
TRBV7-2	TRBJ2-3	ASSELWRDTQY
TRBV6-2/TRBV6-3	TRBJ2-3	ASSSKGHLSTDTQY
TRBV9	TRBJ2-3	ASSVGPKDTQY
TRBV29-1	TRBJ2-7	SVDEGSYEQY
TRBV10-3	TRBJ2-5	AIREGTPWETQY
TRBV11-2	TRBJ2-5	ASSLVAGTQETQY
TRBV18	TRBJ1-1	ASSPGRLNTEAF
TRBV12-3/TRBV12-4	TRBJ2-2	ASSPAGGNTGELF
TRBV20-1	TRBJ2-7	SASRLAGGPGEQY
TRBV5-1	TRBJ2-5	ASSLEPGPETQY
TRBV20-1	TRBJ1-2	SARESPGIELDRGYT
TRBV7-2	TRBJ1-2	ASSTRQNYGYT
TRBV6-6	TRBJ1-6	ASSYDRVDSPLH
TRBV6-5	TRBJ1-4	ASTIDRGNEKLF
TRBV3-1	TRBJ2-1	ASSQDSGYSNEQF
TRBV12-3/TRBV12-4	TRBJ2-1	ASRGLAGGPSEQF
TRBV2	TRBJ2-7	ASSGVGSPYEQY
TRBV24-1	TRBJ2-3	ATSESPGQGADTQY
TRBV6-5	TRBJ2-1	ASSYRLVDNEQF
TRBV19	TRBJ2-5	ASTHRGEFQETQY
TRBV3-1	TRBJ2-6	ASSQDPSGVSSGANVLT
TRBV4-1	TRBJ1-2	ASSEHPNYGYT
TRBV6-2/TRBV6-3	TRBJ2-7	ASSYSNVGQDVIEQY
TRBV11-1	TRBJ2-5	ASSLDRLQETQY
TRBV30	TRBJ2-6	AWRTISGANVLT
TRBV27	TRBJ1-1	ASSPTLRRRDHTEAF
TRBV7-2	TRBJ1-2	ASSQGEAANYGYT
TRBV14	TRBJ1-4	ASSRYRASNEKLF
TRBV7-9	TRBJ1-1	ASSWEVEAF
TRBV7-3	TRBJ1-1	ASSLTATFLNTEAF
TRBV5-4	TRBJ2-7	ASSTAGGLSYEQY
TRBV2	TRBJ1-5	ASSDISGRVWGNQPQH
TRBV7-9	TRBJ2-1	ASSNRGGNAEQF
TRBV5-6	TRBJ1-4	ASSLGQWGEKLF
TRBV7-9	TRBJ1-2	ASGQEAGYT
TRBV6-1	TRBJ2-3	ASSEGRLAGGPTDTQY
TRBV19	TRBJ2-7	ASSIGPGTSDYEQY
TRBV3-1	TRBJ1-1	ASSQGPADF
TRBV12-3/TRBV12-4	TRBJ2-4	ASSLYRENIQY
TRBV19	TRBJ2-1	ASSRGSGGGGNEQF
TRBV13	TRBJ2-6	ASSREGSGANVLT
TRBV20-1	TRBJ2-2	SARDLGSGELF
TRBV12-3/TRBV12-4	TRBJ2-5	ASRDHQETQY
TRBV4-3	TRBJ2-7	ASSQERSPSYEQY
TRBV20-1	TRBJ1-1	SASRRITAAF
TRBV4-2	TRBJ2-1	ASSQESARAVSNEQF
TRBV20-1	TRBJ2-1	SAREPLGRSGNNEQF
TRBV13	TRBJ2-1	ASTARGERGNEQF
TRBV2	TRBJ2-1	ASSSPSGRSYNEQF
TRBV14	TRBJ2-3	ASSQEGRKIWDTQY